Shown below are 25 T cell receptor beta chains from a single sample sequenced in a study of blood T cell repertoires in COVID-19. Clones were read by immunoSEQ multiplex PCR, and TCRdb kept only the in-frame ones, dropping some. The sample consists of about 300,000 clones, approximately 85% of them appearing once. The sample comprised PBMCs or T cells enriched from blood (not recorded which). Receptor source: a man aged 25-40 years who had recovered from COVID-19.

The genes are TRBV5-4 and TRBJ1-2; TRBD1 agrees at 7 bases. The CDR3 runs 16 residues. The germline V gene has CDR1 SGHNT and CDR2 YYREEE (reference sequence). V shed 4 bases, J shed 5 bases, and the junction held 14 bases outside the gene matches. The CDR3: CASSRKGQEQNYGYTF. CDR3 nucleotide sequence: TGTGCCAGCAGCCGAAAAGGACAGGAACAGAATTATGGCTACACCTTC.

A single count supports this clone. The chain carries TRBV4-1 and TRBJ2-7, with 7 bases matching TRBD2. With 0 bases clipped from V and 0 bases from J, the junction kept 5 bases outside the gene matches. This CDR3 contains 16 residues. Germline V gene lookup returns CDR1 MGHRA and CDR2 YSYEKL. The CDR3 DNA sequence: TGCGCCAGCAGCCAAGATTGGGGGGGTGCCTCCTACGAGCAGTACTTC. It encodes CASSQDWGGASYEQYF.

This chain uses TRBV6-5 with TRBJ2-3; a weak D match, TRBD2 (6 bases). Deletions cut 9 bases from V and 0 bases from J, with 16 bases between. The CDR3 totals 15 residues. Per the germline V gene, CDR1 is MNHEY and CDR2 is SVGAGI. The CDR3 loop is CASGGARASTDTQYF. The DNA for the CDR3 is TGTGCCAGTGGAGGGGCTAGGGCTAGCACAGATACGCAGTATTTT.

J is TRBJ1-2 and V is TRBV6-4; D call uncertain. Per germline, CDR1 MRHNA and CDR2 SNTAGT. Trimming left V 4 bases short and J 5 bases short, with 20 bases between. There are 16 residues in the CDR3. The chain's CDR3 is CASSAPVRRAAYGYTF. The CDR3 DNA is TGTGCCAGCAGTGCCCCGGTGAGGAGGGCCGCATATGGCTACACCTTC.

This chain's CDR3 is CASSLDTYGYTF. CDR3 nucleotides: TGTGCCAGCAGCCTGGACACATATGGCTACACCTTC. This chain uses TRBV7-9 with TRBJ1-2; tentatively, D is TRBD1 (5 bases). Germline CDR1 and CDR2: SEHNR and FQNEAQ (reference sequence). This CDR3 has 12 residues. V gave up 5 bases and J gave up 5 bases, with 9 bases separating them.

This chain joins TRBV15 and TRBJ1-4; D gene ambiguous. This CDR3 has 15 amino acids. Trimming cost V 3 bases and J 8 bases, with 16 bases left between them. Germline CDR1 and CDR2: LNHNV and YYDKDF (reference sequence). This chain's CDR3 is CATSRSLTREEKLFF. As DNA, the CDR3 is TGTGCCACCAGCAGGAGCCTCACAAGGGAGGAAAAACTGTTTTTT.

The chain combines TRBV7-9 with TRBJ1-4; 8 bases match TRBD1. Germline CDR1 and CDR2: SEHNR and FQNEAQ (reference sequence). The trim removed 5 bases at V and 7 bases at J, leaving 6 bases unmatched. The CDR3 has 14 amino acids. The CDR3 DNA follows: TGTGCCAGCAGCCTCAGGGGGCAAGGTGAAAAACTGTTTTTT. Translation gives CASSLRGQGEKLFF.

The rearrangement uses TRBV6-5 and TRBJ1-4; no firm D call. Germline V CDR1 and CDR2: MNHEY, SVGAGI. The CDR3 totals 15 residues. The V end was cut by 2 bases, the J end by 7 bases, with 14 bases between. The CDR3 spells CASSYAWARSEKLFF. In DNA form, the CDR3 reads TGTGCCAGCAGTTACGCATGGGCTCGTTCTGAAAAACTGTTTTTT.

This chain connects TRBV5-1 to TRBJ2-1; 10 bases are a match to TRBD2. Losses at the gene ends were 4 bases for V and 7 bases for J; bases not matched to a gene: 14. Germline V gene data show CDR1 as SGHRS and CDR2 as YFSETQ. The CDR3 is made up of 17 amino acids. The CDR3 region is CASSLTLAGGRYNEQFF. The CDR3 region has the DNA TGCGCCAGCAGCCTGACTTTAGCGGGGGGTAGATATAATGAGCAGTTCTTC.

This chain links TRBV19 with TRBJ2-3; 9 bases line up with TRBD2. CDR1 and CDR2 from the germline V gene are LNHDA and SQIVND (reference sequence). This CDR3 contains 15 residues. V was pared by 3 bases and J by 4 bases, with 5 bases of the junction left unmatched. This CDR3 reads CASSMGSGGADTQYF. The DNA for the CDR3 is TGTGCCAGTAGTATGGGTAGCGGGGGCGCAGATACGCAGTATTTT.

The chain employs TRBV6-2 or TRBV6-3 and TRBJ1-5; D ambiguous. Germline CDR1 reads MNHEY; CDR2 reads SVGEGT. The CDR3 totals 13 residues. V was cut by 6 bases and J by 9 bases, with 15 bases left in between. The CDR3 loop is CASSGRGHGPQHF. The DNA of the CDR3 is TGTGCCAGCAGCGGACGGGGTCATGGGCCCCAGCATTTT.

The chain recombines TRBV5-5 with TRBJ1-2; 7 positions agree with TRBD1. CDR3 length: 16 amino acids. V was clipped by 7 bases and J by 4 bases; unmatched bases: 16. The V gene's germline CDR1 is SGHKS and CDR2 YYEKEE (reference sequence). Written as DNA, the CDR3 is TGTGCCAGCGCCCCTAGGGGACAGAGCGAGGGCTATGGCTACACCTTC. Translating gives CASAPRGQSEGYGYTF.

J is TRBJ2-2 and V is TRBV12-3 or TRBV12-4; a possible D gene is TRBD1 (5 bases). This CDR3 comprises 13 residues. V shed 2 bases and J shed 7 bases, with 8 bases lying between them. Here the CDR3 reads CASSLSGFGELFF. In DNA form, the CDR3 reads TGTGCCAGCAGTTTATCAGGGTTCGGGGAGCTGTTTTTT.

The chain uses TRBV19 and TRBJ1-4, with TRBD1 matching 11 bases. This CDR3 region has 15 residues. Germline CDR1 and CDR2: LNHDA and SQIVND (reference sequence). The V and J ends lost 10 bases and 5 bases, in that order; junction bases with no gene match: 9. CDR3 sequence (DNA): TGTGCCATCGAGGACAGGGGGCAATTCAATGAAAAACTGTTTTTT. It is translated as CAIEDRGQFNEKLFF.

This chain uses TRBV11-2 with TRBJ1-2; D possibly corresponds to TRBD1 (6 bases). The length of the CDR3 is 13 residues. In germline, CDR1 is SGHAT, CDR2 FQNNGV. V gave up 5 bases and J gave up 4 bases, with 11 bases separating them. The CDR3 bases are TGTGCCAGCAGCCCGGGGGGGGCCTATGGCTACACCTTC. Translation: CASSPGGAYGYTF. The whole variable domain, remainder taken from reference TRBV11-2 and TRBJ1-2, is EAGVAQSPRYKIIEKRQSVAFWCNPISGHATLYWYQQILGQGPKLLIQFQNNGVVDDSQLPKDRFSAERLKGVDSTLKIQPAKLEDSAVYLCASSPGGAYGYTFGSGTRLTVV.

This CDR3 is CASSFGTSDTEAFF. The CDR3, as DNA: TGTGCCAGCAGCTTTGGGACTTCGGACACTGAAGCTTTCTTT. The V and J genes are TRBV7-6 and TRBJ1-1; a possible D gene is TRBD1 (5 bases). This CDR3 is 14 amino acids long. V was trimmed by 3 bases and J by 3 bases, leaving 11 bases between them. Germline CDR1 reads SGHVS; CDR2 reads FNYEAQ.

The chain combines TRBV5-1 with TRBJ2-6; D uncertain. Germline assignment: CDR1 SGHRS and CDR2 YFSETQ. This CDR3 is 16 amino acids long. V gave up 4 bases and J gave up 0 bases, with 11 bases separating them. The CDR3 is CASSPLPDSGANVLTF. In DNA form, the CDR3 reads TGCGCCAGCAGCCCCTTACCAGACTCTGGGGCCAACGTCCTGACTTTC.

J is TRBJ2-7 and V is TRBV5-8; D is perhaps TRBD1 (5 bases). The germline gives CDR1 SGHTS, CDR2 YDEGEE. The CDR3 is made up of 15 amino acids. The V gene lost 0 bases and the J gene lost 3 bases, with 13 bases spanning the gap. Written as DNA, the CDR3 is TGTGCCAGCAGCTTGGCAGGTTGGACACACTACGAGCAGTACTTC. It translates to CASSLAGWTHYEQYF.

This chain links TRBV19 with TRBJ1-2; 9 bases align to TRBD1. Germline CDR1 is LNHDA and CDR2 is SQIVND (reference sequence). CDR3 size: 15 residues. Germline trimming cut 7 bases from V and 8 bases from J; bases unmatched to any gene: 14. CDR3 residues: CASTGRTGALEGYTF. The CDR3, as DNA: TGTGCCAGTACCGGTAGGACAGGGGCTTTGGAGGGCTACACCTTC.

The chain recombines TRBV29-1 with TRBJ2-5; D may be TRBD2 (5 bases). Germline lookup yields CDR1 SQVTM and CDR2 ANQGSEA. Trimming cost V 4 bases and J 4 bases, with 13 bases left between them. This CDR3 is 13 amino acids long. The CDR3 nucleotides read TGCAGCGTTGCAGCGGCACGGGGAGAGACCCAGTACTTC. Protein sequence: CSVAAARGETQYF.

This clone was found a few times. V is TRBV5-1 and J is TRBJ1-4; 7 nucleotides align to TRBD1. From germline, CDR1 is SGHRS and CDR2 YFSETQ. The ends lost 3 bases at V and 7 bases at J; junction bases unmatched: 6. The CDR3 totals 14 residues. The CDR3: CASSSAGTAEKLFF. The CDR3 DNA sequence: TGCGCCAGCAGCTCGGCCGGGACAGCTGAAAAACTGTTTTTT.

DNA for the CDR3: TGTGCCAGTAGTATGCAAGGGACTAGCGCAGGTGAGCAGTTCTTC. Translating it yields CASSMQGTSAGEQFF. This chain uses TRBV19 with TRBJ2-1; 10 bases are shared with TRBD2. The V gene end was trimmed by 3 bases and the J gene end by 9 bases; junction bases not matched to a gene: 8. This CDR3 has 15 amino acids. From germline, CDR1 is LNHDA and CDR2 SQIVND (reference sequence).

The rearrangement links TRBV6-4 to TRBJ2-1, with TRBD2 matching 10 bases. CDR3 length: 16 amino acids. Germline values: CDR1 MRHNA, CDR2 SNTAGT. With V trimmed by 4 bases and J by 8 bases, 11 bases remained unmatched. CDR3 DNA sequence: TGTGCCAGCAGTGTAACTAGCGGGGTGAGCGGGGATGAGCAGTTCTTC. Protein product: CASSVTSGVSGDEQFF.

The chain has TRBV5-1 and TRBJ2-1; TRBD1 aligns across 7 bases. Losses at the gene ends were 0 bases for V and 8 bases for J; bases not matched to a gene: 11. The germline gives CDR1 SGHRS, CDR2 YFSETQ. The CDR3 is 16 residues long. The CDR3 region has the DNA TGCGCCAGCAGCTTGGGGGCGACAGGGCCGCCGGATGAGCAGTTCTTC. Translated, it gives CASSLGATGPPDEQFF.

The chain joins TRBV7-2 to TRBJ2-7, with 7 bases aligning to TRBD2. V lost 7 bases to trimming and J lost 3 bases; unmatched junction nucleotides: 3. The CDR3 contains 12 residues. The germline CDR1 and CDR2 sequences are SGHTA and FQGNSA. CDR3 DNA sequence: TGTGCCAGCAATTCGGGGGGCTACGAGCAGTACTTC. This gives the protein CASNSGGYEQYF.